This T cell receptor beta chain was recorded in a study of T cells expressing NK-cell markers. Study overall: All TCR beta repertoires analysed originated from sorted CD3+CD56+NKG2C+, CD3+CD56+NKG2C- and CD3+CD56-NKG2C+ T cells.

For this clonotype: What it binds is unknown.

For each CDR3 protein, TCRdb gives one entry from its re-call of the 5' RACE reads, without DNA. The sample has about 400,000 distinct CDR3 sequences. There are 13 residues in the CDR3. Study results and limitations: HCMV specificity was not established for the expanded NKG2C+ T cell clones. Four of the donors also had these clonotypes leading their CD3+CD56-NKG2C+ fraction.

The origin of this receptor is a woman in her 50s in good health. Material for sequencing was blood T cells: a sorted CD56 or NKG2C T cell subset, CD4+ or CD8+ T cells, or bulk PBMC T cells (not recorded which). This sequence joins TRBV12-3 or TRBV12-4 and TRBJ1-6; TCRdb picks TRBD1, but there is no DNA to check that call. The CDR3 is CASNTGRNSPLHF.